This TCR beta chain stems from a study of post-analysis software for immune sequencing data. The study's findings and limits: Normalized Chao1 diversity in multiple sclerosis patients fell significantly below that of controls. TRBV5-6, TRBV5-1 and TRBV20-1 belonged to a set of about five TRBV segments that were more frequent in patients than controls.

Unique molecular identifiers were present in the TCR beta cDNA libraries. The source material, about 0.9 to 11 million T cells, gave rise to 400,000 to 600,000 cDNA molecules. TCRdb reanalysed the PCR reads using MiXCR and keeps one entry per CDR3 protein. The table includes fewer than 700,000 distinct CDR3 sequences, roughly 47% detected once. The CDR3 runs 14 residues. CDR1 and CDR2 (germline): SEHNR, FQNEAQ (reference sequence). J gave up 3 bases and V 5 bases, and 6 bases lay outside the gene matches. This clonotype came up once. Its specificity is unknown. This chain links TRBV7-9 with TRBJ2-5; 7 bases are shared with TRBD2. Sequencing input: blood. The clonotype comes from a girl between 5 and 17 years old with multiple sclerosis. The CDR3 protein is CASSISGLEETQYF. In DNA form, the CDR3 reads TGTGCCAGCAGCATTTCAGGACTAGAAGAGACCCAGTACTTC.